This T cell receptor beta chain appears in the sequencing data of a study of T cells in Graves' hyperthyroidism and ophthalmopathy. Study-wide results and caveats: Through a model of 13 V-J features, ophthalmopathy was separated from stable hyperthyroidism. Ophthalmopathy onset followed model prediction by a median approximately six months. Among clonotypes expanded in thyroid above 0.001, most were also found in blood.

This clonotype has at least ten counts. Its matching antigen is unknown. Authors of the study amplified TCR beta CDR3 regions from RNA transcripts. First-round RT-PCR targeting the TCR CDR3 was performed with the HTBI primer set. From the multiplex PCR reads, TCRdb called clonotypes with MiXCR, one entry per CDR3 protein. The sample has 660,000 or so distinct CDR3 sequences, just under 45% seen once; the top ten hold less than 9%. Diagnoses were made from clinical symptoms, serum measures (thyroxine and TRAb), thyroid ultrasound and orbital computed tomography. Trimming took 3 bases from V and 12 from J, leaving 20 bases between them. The CDR3 runs 14 residues. Germline V gene sequence: CDR1 SNHLY, CDR2 FYNNEI.

Material: peripheral blood or thyroid tissue (not recorded which). The V and J genes are TRBV2 and TRBJ1-2, with TRBD1 as a possible D gene (5 bases). This clonotype was sampled from an adult man with Graves' disease, either hyperthyroidism or ophthalmopathy (not recorded which). CDR3 amino acids: CASSEGRSWGRDTF. The CDR3 DNA reads as TGTGCCAGCAGTGAGGGTCGGAGCTGGGGACGAGACACCTTC.